The text below deals with one T cell receptor (beta chain). Its antigen is not known. The sample originates from a study of CD8+ T cells in alopecia areata. Germline-derived CDR1 and CDR2 are MNHNS and SASEGT. This CDR3 has 16 residues. V gave up 2 bases and J gave up 5 bases; unmatched junction bases: 9. Study results and limitations: Tofacitinib significantly decreased scalp clonality and expanded CD8+ clones among top 100.

The sample's treatment: oral pan-JAK inhibitor, 5-10 mg twice daily. Extracted RNA was reverse transcribed, and the resulting cDNA served as sequencing template. Assay: immunoSEQ multiplex PCR; the TCRdb copy retains only in-frame clones and omits some. Counted here are about 180,000 clones, approximately 49% occurring once; the ten biggest clones make up roughly a tenth. The sequencing used CD8+ T cells sorted from blood, collected at approximately week 52, from a patient treated with tofacitinib. The receptor comes from a human donor with alopecia areata. The rearrangement joins TRBV6-1 to TRBJ2-5; TRBD2 matches at 9 bases. For the CDR3, the DNA is TGTGCCAGCAGTGAAAATCCAGCGGGGGGTCTCGAGACCCAGTACTTC. Translating gives CASSENPAGGLETQYF.